These T cell receptor beta chains were read from a single sample in a study of low-dose radiotherapy and immunotherapy resistance in tumors. TCRdb reanalysed the reads using MiXCR and keeps one entry per CDR3 protein. The repertoire has under 90,000 distinct CDR3 sequences, 15% to 20% of them found once; the top ten carry less than 3.5%. The specimen comprised PBMCs, sampled before treatment. The source of these receptors is a male donor with prostate cancer. Both conserved end residues are part of each CDR3. Fields, in order: CDR3 protein, CDR3 DNA, V gene, clone size, J gene, D gene. The D gene is left open where the match is weak. Where a row states a size, it is once, few, many or the class of an expanded clone; other rows omit it.

CSARARVGIFYNEQFF,TGCAGTGCTAGAGCCCGCGTGGGGATTTTCTACAATGAGCAGTTCTTC,TRBV20-1,many,TRBJ2-1,.
CAISRDGPNQPQHF,TGTGCCATCAGTAGGGACGGGCCCAATCAGCCCCAGCATTTT,TRBV10-3,many,TRBJ1-5,.
CASTYGGGGNTEAFF,TGTGCCAGCACCTACGGGGGGGGAGGGAACACTGAAGCTTTCTTT,TRBV6-2/TRBV6-3,.,TRBJ1-1,.
CASSPQAPGWASGNTIYF,TGTGCCAGCAGCCCCCAAGCCCCAGGTTGGGCGTCTGGAAACACCATATATTTT,TRBV7-9,few,TRBJ1-3,.
CAAGGMDRGGANVLTF,TGTGCCGCGGGAGGGATGGACAGGGGTGGGGCCAACGTCCTGACTTTC,TRBV27,few,TRBJ2-6,.
CASSPDGAGDTIYF,TGTGCCAGCAGTCCAGACGGAGCTGGTGACACCATATATTTT,TRBV7-2,many,TRBJ1-3,.
CSVVTNTEAFF,TGCAGCGTTGTTACGAACACTGAAGCTTTCTTT,TRBV29-1,many,TRBJ1-1,.
CASSLGTSGGNEQFF,TGTGCCAGCAGCCTTGGGACTAGCGGGGGCAATGAGCAGTTCTTC,TRBV14,many,TRBJ2-1,TRBD2
CASSVGSGQETQYF,TGTGCCAGCAGCGTAGGTAGCGGCCAAGAGACCCAGTACTTC,TRBV9,many,TRBJ2-5,.
CAWSRGTQYF,TGTGCCTGGAGTCGCGGGACCCAGTACTTC,TRBV30,many,TRBJ2-5,.
CASSAQGGPYEQYF,TGCGCCAGCAGCGCCCAAGGAGGCCCCTACGAGCAGTACTTC,TRBV5-1,many,TRBJ2-7,.
CASSDGTSTYEQYF,TGTGCCAGCAGTGACGGCACCTCGACCTACGAGCAGTACTTC,TRBV3-1,many,TRBJ2-7,.
CASSLWSRRTGELFF,TGCGCCAGCAGCTTGTGGAGCCGACGAACCGGGGAGCTGTTTTTT,TRBV5-1,.,TRBJ2-2,.
CASCRDRNSPLHF,TGTGCCAGCTGCCGGGATCGCAATTCACCCCTCCACTTT,TRBV12-3/TRBV12-4,many,TRBJ1-6,.
CASSLQGRVEETQYF,TGCGCCAGCAGCCTCCAAGGGAGGGTAGAGGAGACCCAGTACTTC,TRBV5-1,many,TRBJ2-5,TRBD2
CASSESSFRGVEPQHF,TGCGCCAGCAGTGAGTCGAGCTTCAGGGGGGTAGAGCCCCAGCATTTT,TRBV10-2,few,TRBJ1-5,TRBD1
CASTPRDLRGGNEQFF,TGTGCCAGCACCCCCCGAGACCTTAGGGGAGGCAATGAGCAGTTCTTC,TRBV5-8,.,TRBJ2-1,.
CASSLEYEQYF,TGTGCCAGCAGCTTGGAATACGAGCAGTACTTC,TRBV5-6,many,TRBJ2-7,.
CASSFSRNYGYTF,TGTGCCAGCAGTTTTTCTAGGAACTATGGCTACACCTTC,TRBV27,many,TRBJ1-2,.
CASSMLAGGAYEQFF,TGTGCCAGCAGCATGCTAGCGGGGGGAGCCTATGAGCAGTTCTTC,TRBV11-2,many,TRBJ2-1,TRBD2
CASSHRQGADNSPLHF,TGTGCCAGCAGCCACCGACAGGGGGCTGATAATTCACCCCTCCACTTT,TRBV11-1,many,TRBJ1-6,TRBD1
CASSQGVDTGHGFLRERNNSPLHF,TGCGCCAGCAGTCAAGGGGTGGATACGGGACACGGCTTTCTCCGGGAACGTAATAATTCACCCCTCCACTTT,TRBV23-1,many,TRBJ1-6,.
CASSQDQRTSGFSSYNEQFF,TGTGCCAGCAGCCAAGATCAAAGGACTAGCGGATTTAGCTCCTACAATGAGCAGTTCTTC,TRBV14,many,TRBJ2-1,TRBD2
CASSPSLGQLFYEQYF,TGTGCCAGCTCACCGAGCCTGGGACAGCTGTTCTACGAGCAGTACTTC,TRBV18,many,TRBJ2-7,TRBD1
CAWSDPLGVSSYNEQFF,TGTGCCTGGAGTGACCCCCTAGGGGTTAGCTCCTACAATGAGCAGTTCTTC,TRBV30,many,TRBJ2-1,.
CASSPRGGSNTGELFF,TGTGCCAGCAGTCCTCGTGGGGGATCGAACACCGGGGAGCTGTTTTTT,TRBV13,many,TRBJ2-2,.
CASRRVRSSYNEQFF,TGTGCCAGCAGACGGGTTAGGAGCTCCTACAATGAGCAGTTCTTC,TRBV7-2,.,TRBJ2-1,.
CSAEDGRAGPRGF,TGCAGTGCCGAAGACGGGCGGGCGGGCCCGCGTGGGTTC,TRBV20-1,many,TRBJ2-5,.
CASSREGGVETQYF,TGTGCCAGCAGTCGTGAGGGGGGTGTAGAGACCCAGTACTTC,TRBV5-4,.,TRBJ2-5,.